Listed below are T cell receptor beta chains from one sample, sequenced in a study of spatial heterogeneity in lung cancer. TCRdb itself ran the 5' RACE reads through MiXCR, one entry per CDR3 protein. The profile covers fewer than 2,000 distinct CDR3 sequences, with just over 45% appearing a single time and less than 40% taken by the ten largest. This sample comprised PBMCs, obtained at surgery. These receptors were taken from a female donor with early-stage non-small cell lung cancer. Each CDR3 is given with its conserved first and last residue. D genes are given only for firm matches. Clone size is not always given. Where it is, it says once, few, many or a class for expanded clones.

>few|TRBV20-1|TRBJ2-7|TRBD1
CSPHTGGLNEQYF
TGCAGTCCACACACAGGGGGCTTGAACGAGCAGTACTTC
>few|TRBV7-2|TRBJ2-5|-
CASSFNQGLETQYF
TGTGCCAGCAGCTTTAACCAGGGGCTGGAGACCCAGTACTTC
>few|TRBV19|TRBJ2-5|-
CASSIHSNPETQYF
TGTGCCAGTAGTATACACTCGAATCCGGAGACCCAGTACTTC
>-|TRBV30|TRBJ2-1|-
CARDTIASPYNEQFF
TGTGCCCGGGACACGATAGCGTCCCCTTATAATGAGCAGTTCTTC
>-|TRBV18|TRBJ2-5|TRBD1
CASSPFPLPTGSRETQYF
TGTGCCAGCTCACCTTTCCCCCTGCCGACAGGGAGCAGGGAGACCCAGTACTTC
>once|TRBV6-2/TRBV6-3|TRBJ2-1|TRBD1
CASSYLGQGRDEQFF
TGTGCCAGCAGTTACCTGGGACAGGGGCGTGATGAGCAGTTCTTC
>-|TRBV7-2|TRBJ2-7|-
CASSPQLGDEQYF
TGTGCCAGCAGCCCCCAACTGGGGGACGAGCAGTACTTC
>once|TRBV29-1|TRBJ2-1|-
CSVKQGDTNQFF
TGCAGCGTAAAACAGGGAGACACGAATCAGTTCTTC
>once|TRBV30|TRBJ2-7|-
CAWSVGGPLYEQYF
TGTGCCTGGAGTGTAGGGGGACCGCTCTACGAGCAGTACTTC
>many|TRBV7-6|TRBJ2-7|TRBD2
CASSSAGTSGSYEQYF
TGTGCCAGCAGCTCCGCCGGGACTAGCGGTTCCTACGAGCAGTACTTC
>-|TRBV7-9|TRBJ1-5|-
CASSIGGNQPQHF
TGTGCCAGCAGCATAGGGGGGAATCAGCCCCAGCATTTT
>-|TRBV24-1|TRBJ2-1|TRBD2
CATSDLQSGTSDWEQFF
TGTGCCACCAGTGATTTGCAATCCGGGACTAGCGATTGGGAGCAGTTCTTC
>-|TRBV28|TRBJ1-3|-
CASSLIGALSGNTIYF
TGTGCCAGCAGTTTAATCGGGGCCCTCTCTGGAAACACCATATATTTT
>few|TRBV12-2|TRBJ1-5|-
CASRSPGQGMEPQHF
TGTGCAAGTCGCTCTCCGGGACAGGGGATGGAGCCCCAGCATTTT
>-|TRBV28|TRBJ2-1|TRBD2
CASNPHLGLAGRVGEQFF
TGTGCCAGCAACCCACACCTGGGACTAGCGGGGCGTGTGGGTGAGCAGTTCTTC
>few|TRBV2|TRBJ2-1|-
CASSEGSTHNEQFF
TGTGCCAGCAGTGAGGGCTCGACCCACAATGAGCAGTTCTTC
>-|TRBV7-2|TRBJ1-6|-
CASSLTLSGSPLHF
TGTGCCAGCAGCTTGACTCTAAGTGGGTCACCCCTCCACTTT
>-|TRBV3-1|TRBJ2-2|-
CASSQDSGGAANTGELFF
TGTGCCAGCAGCCAAGATTCTGGCGGGGCCGCGAACACCGGGGAGCTGTTTTTT
>-|TRBV19|TRBJ2-3|TRBD2
CASSTWTSLSTDTQYF
TGTGCCAGTAGTACCTGGACTAGCTTGAGCACAGATACGCAGTATTTT
>once|TRBV7-8|TRBJ2-1|TRBD1
CASSREMGQNNEQFF
TGTGCCAGCAGCCGAGAGATGGGACAGAACAATGAGCAGTTCTTC
>-|TRBV7-9|TRBJ2-1|-
CASSLEVQFF
TGTGCCAGCAGCTTAGAGGTGCAGTTCTTC
>-|TRBV28|TRBJ2-7|-
CASRRFDYEQYF
TGTGCCAGCAGGAGATTCGACTACGAGCAGTACTTC